This T cell receptor (beta chain) is from a study of cytomegalovirus exposure and HLA in healthy donors. Notes on the study in general: It was approximately 160 TCR beta chains that were listed as cytomegalovirus-associated. Researchers reported in a later analysis that common viral pathogens appeared linked to several top clusters. Indistinguishable V segments, including TRBV6-2 and TRBV6-3, were excluded.

Those who donated were healthy bone marrow donors. On this clone itself: Its antigen is unknown.

The study ran its PCR with 60 Vbeta and 13 Jbeta primers. The protocol was immunoSEQ multiplex PCR, while the TCRdb copy is restricted to in-frame clones and leaves out a portion. The ten most abundant clones cover approximately 5.3% of a sample with approximately 60,000 clones. Deletions cut 7 bases from V and 7 bases from J, with 20 bases between. This CDR3 is built from 14 residues. Germline-derived CDR1 and CDR2 are MNHNY and SVGAGI (reference sequence). J is TRBJ2-7 and V is TRBV6-6, with a weak D call TRBD2 (7 bases). The clonotype originates from a man aged 25-45 years in good health and CMV-seropositive. Source material: PBMCs. CDR3 in DNA: TGTGCCAGCAAGGGGGGGGCCCCAGGTTATGAGCAGTACTTC. Its protein product is CASKGGAPGYEQYF.